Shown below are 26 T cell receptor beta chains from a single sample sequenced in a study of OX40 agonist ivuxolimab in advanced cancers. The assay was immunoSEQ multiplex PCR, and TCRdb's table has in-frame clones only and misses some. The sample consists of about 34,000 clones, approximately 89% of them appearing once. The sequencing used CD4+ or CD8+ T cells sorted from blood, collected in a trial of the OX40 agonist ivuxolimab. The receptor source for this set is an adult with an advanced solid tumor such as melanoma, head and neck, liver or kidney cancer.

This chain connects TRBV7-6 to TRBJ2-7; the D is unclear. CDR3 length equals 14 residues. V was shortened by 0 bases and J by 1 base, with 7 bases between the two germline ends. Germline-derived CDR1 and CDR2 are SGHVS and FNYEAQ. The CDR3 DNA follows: TGTGCCAGCAGCTTAGCCGGTTTTTCCTACGAGCAGTACTTC. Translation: CASSLAGFSYEQYF.

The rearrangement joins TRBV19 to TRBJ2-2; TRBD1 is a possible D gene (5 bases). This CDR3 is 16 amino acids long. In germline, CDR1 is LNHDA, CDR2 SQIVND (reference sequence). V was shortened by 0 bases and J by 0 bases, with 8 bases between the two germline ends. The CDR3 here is CASSIERGSNTGELFF. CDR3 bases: TGTGCCAGTAGTATAGAAAGGGGCTCGAACACCGGGGAGCTGTTTTTT.

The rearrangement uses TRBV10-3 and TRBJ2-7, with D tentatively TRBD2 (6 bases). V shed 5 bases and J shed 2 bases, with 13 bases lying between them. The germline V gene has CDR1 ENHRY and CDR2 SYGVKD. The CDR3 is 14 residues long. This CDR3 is CAISTHLATYEQYF. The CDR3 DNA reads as TGTGCCATCAGTACCCACCTAGCGACCTACGAGCAGTACTTC.

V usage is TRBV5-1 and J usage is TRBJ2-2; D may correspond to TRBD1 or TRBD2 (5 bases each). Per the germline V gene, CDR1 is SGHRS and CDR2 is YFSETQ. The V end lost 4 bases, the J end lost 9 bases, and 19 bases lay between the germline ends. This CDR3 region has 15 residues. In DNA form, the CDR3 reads TGCGCCAGCAGCCCCACGGGACGGATCAGGAGGGAGCTGTTTTTT. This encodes CASSPTGRIRRELFF.

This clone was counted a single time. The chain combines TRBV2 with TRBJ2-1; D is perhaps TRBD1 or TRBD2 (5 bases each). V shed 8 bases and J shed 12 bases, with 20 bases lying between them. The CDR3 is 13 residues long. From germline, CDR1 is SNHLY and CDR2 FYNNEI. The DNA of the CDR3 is TGTGCCAGCTCAGTCAGGGACGGCGCTCGGCAGTTCTTC. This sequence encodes CASSVRDGARQFF.

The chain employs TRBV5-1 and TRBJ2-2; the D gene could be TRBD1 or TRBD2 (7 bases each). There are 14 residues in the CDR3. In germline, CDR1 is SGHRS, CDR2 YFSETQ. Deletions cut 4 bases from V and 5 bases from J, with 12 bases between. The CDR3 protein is CASSGTAGTGELFF. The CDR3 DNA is TGCGCCAGCAGCGGGACAGCGGGGACCGGGGAGCTGTTTTTT.

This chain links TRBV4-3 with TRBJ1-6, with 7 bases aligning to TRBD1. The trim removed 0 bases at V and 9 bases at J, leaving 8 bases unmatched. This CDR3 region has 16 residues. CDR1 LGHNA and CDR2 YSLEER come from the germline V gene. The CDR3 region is CASSQDRRQGGSPLHF. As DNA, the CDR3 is TGCGCCAGCAGCCAAGATCGTCGGCAGGGGGGTTCACCCCTCCACTTT.

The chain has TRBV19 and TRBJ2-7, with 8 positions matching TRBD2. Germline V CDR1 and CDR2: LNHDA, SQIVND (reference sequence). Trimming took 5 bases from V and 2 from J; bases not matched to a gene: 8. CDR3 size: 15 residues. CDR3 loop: CASSLQTSATYEQYF. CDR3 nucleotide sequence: TGTGCCAGTAGTCTCCAGACTAGCGCGACCTACGAGCAGTACTTC.

CDR3 in amino acids: CASSSQGQPQHF. The CDR3 nucleotides read TGTGCCAGCAGCTCACAGGGACAGCCCCAGCATTTT. This sequence joins TRBV5-4 and TRBJ1-5; D perhaps matches TRBD1 (6 bases). This CDR3 is 12 amino acids long. Germline CDR1 is SGHNT and CDR2 is YYREEE (reference sequence). V gave up 3 bases and J gave up 7 bases, with 8 bases separating them.

The CDR3 DNA reads as TGCAGCGCCCAGGGAGTGGGAGAAAAACTGTTTTTT. It codes for CSAQGVGEKLFF. The V call is TRBV29-1, the J call TRBJ1-4, with D perhaps matching TRBD1 (5 bases). The CDR3 runs 12 residues. The V and J ends lost 7 bases and 8 bases respectively, with 14 bases between them. CDR1 and CDR2 (germline): SQVTM, ANQGSEA.

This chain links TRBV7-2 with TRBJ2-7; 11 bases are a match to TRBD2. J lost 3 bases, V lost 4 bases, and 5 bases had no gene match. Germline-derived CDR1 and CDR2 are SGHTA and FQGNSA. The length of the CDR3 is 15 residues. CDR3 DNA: TGTGCCAGCAGCTCCACCGGGACTAGCGGCTACGAGCAGTACTTC. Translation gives CASSSTGTSGYEQYF. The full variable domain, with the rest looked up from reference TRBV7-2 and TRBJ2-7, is GAGVSQSPSNKVTEKGKDVELRCDPISGHTALYWYRQSLGQGLEFLIYFQGNSAPDKSGLPSDRFSAERTGGSVSTLTIQRTQQEDSAVYLCASSSTGTSGYEQYFGPGTRLTVT.

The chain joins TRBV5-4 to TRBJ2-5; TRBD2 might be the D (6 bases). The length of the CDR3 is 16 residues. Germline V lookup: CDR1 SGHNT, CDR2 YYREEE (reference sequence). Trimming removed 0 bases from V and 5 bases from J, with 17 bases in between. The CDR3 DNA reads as TGTGCCAGCAGCTTGGAGGCGGGATCCGCGGGGGAGACCCAGTACTTC. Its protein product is CASSLEAGSAGETQYF.

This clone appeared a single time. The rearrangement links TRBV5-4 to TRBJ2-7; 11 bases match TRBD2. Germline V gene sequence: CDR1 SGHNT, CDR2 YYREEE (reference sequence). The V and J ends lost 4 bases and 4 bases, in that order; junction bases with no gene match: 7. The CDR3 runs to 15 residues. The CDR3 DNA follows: TGTGCCAGCAGCGATACTAGCGGGAGTTCGTACGAGCAGTACTTC. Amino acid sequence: CASSDTSGSSYEQYF.

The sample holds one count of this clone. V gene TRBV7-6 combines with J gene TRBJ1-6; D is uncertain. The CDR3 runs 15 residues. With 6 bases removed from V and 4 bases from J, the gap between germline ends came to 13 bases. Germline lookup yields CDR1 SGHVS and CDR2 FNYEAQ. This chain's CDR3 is CASSRGREYNSPLHF. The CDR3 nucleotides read TGTGCCAGCAGTCGAGGGAGGGAGTATAATTCACCCCTCCACTTT.

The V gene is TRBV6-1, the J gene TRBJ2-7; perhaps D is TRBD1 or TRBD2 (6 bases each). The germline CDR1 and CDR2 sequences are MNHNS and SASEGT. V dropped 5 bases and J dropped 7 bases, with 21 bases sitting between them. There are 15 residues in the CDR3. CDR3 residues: CASSRGRRQTSEQYF. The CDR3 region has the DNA TGTGCCAGCAGTCGGGGGCGGAGACAGACTAGTGAGCAGTACTTC.

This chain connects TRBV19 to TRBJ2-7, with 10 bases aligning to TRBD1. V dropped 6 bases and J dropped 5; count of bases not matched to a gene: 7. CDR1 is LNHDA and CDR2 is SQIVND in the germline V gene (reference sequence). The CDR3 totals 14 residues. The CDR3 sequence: CASRAGTGANEQYF. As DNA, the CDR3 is TGTGCCAGTAGGGCGGGGACAGGGGCGAACGAGCAGTACTTC.

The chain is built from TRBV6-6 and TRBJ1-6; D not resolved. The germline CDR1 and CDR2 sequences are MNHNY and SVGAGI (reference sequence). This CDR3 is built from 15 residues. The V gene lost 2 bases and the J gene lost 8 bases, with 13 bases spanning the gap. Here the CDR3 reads CASSYDGSRDSPLHF. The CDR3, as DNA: TGTGCCAGCAGTTACGATGGGTCTAGGGATTCACCCCTCCACTTT.

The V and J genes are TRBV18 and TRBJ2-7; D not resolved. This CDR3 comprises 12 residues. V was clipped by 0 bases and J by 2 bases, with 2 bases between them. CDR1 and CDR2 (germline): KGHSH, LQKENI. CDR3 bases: TGTGCCAGCTCACCACCGACCTACGAGCAGTACTTC. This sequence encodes CASSPPTYEQYF.

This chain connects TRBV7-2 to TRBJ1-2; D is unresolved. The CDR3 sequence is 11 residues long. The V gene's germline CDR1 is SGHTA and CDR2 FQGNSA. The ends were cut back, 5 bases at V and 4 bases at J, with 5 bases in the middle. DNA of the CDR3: TGTGCCAGCAGCCCGAGCTATGGCTACACCTTC. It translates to CASSPSYGYTF.

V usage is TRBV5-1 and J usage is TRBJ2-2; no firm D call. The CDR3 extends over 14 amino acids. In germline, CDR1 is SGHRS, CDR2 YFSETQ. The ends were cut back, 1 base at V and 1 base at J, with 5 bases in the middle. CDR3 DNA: TGCGCCAGCAGCTTGCTACAGAACACCGGGGAGCTGTTTTTT. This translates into CASSLLQNTGELFF. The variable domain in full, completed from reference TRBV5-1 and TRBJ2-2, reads KAGVTQTPRYLIKTRGQQVTLSCSPISGHRSVSWYQQTPGQGLQFLFEYFSETQRNKGNFPGRFSGRQFSNSRSEMNVSTLELGDSALYLCASSLLQNTGELFFGEGSRLTVL.

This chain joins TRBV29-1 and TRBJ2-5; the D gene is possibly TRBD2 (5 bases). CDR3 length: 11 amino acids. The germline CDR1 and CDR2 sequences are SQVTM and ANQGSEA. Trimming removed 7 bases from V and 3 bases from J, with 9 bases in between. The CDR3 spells CSAAEKETQYF. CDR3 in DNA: TGCAGCGCAGCGGAAAAAGAGACCCAGTACTTC.

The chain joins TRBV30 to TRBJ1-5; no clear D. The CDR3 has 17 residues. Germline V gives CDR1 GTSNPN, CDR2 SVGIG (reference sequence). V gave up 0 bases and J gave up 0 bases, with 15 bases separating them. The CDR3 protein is CAWSVRGSGFSNQPQHF. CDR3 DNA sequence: TGTGCCTGGAGTGTCCGGGGTTCGGGGTTTAGCAATCAGCCCCAGCATTTT.

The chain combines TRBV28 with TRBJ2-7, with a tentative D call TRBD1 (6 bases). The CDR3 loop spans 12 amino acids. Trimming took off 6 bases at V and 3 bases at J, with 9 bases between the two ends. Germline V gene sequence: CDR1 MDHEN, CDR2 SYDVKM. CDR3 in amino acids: CASRQTGYEQYF. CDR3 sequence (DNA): TGTGCCAGCAGACAGACAGGCTACGAGCAGTACTTC.

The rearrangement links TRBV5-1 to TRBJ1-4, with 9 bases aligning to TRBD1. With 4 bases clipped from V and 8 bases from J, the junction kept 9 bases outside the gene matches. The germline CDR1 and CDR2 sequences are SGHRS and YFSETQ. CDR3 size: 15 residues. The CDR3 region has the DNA TGCGCCAGCAGCCTAGGGACAGGGACGATAGAAAAACTGTTTTTT. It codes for CASSLGTGTIEKLFF.

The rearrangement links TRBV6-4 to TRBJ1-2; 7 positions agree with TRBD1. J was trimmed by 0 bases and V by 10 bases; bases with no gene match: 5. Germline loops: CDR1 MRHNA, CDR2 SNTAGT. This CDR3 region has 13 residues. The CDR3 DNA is TGTGCCACCCGGGACAGCTCTAACTATGGCTACACCTTC. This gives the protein CATRDSSNYGYTF.

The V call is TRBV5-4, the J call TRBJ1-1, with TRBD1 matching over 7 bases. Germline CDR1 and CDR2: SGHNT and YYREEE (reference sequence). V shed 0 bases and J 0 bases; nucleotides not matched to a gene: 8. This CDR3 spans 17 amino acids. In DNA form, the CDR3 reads TGTGCCAGCAGCTTGGCGAAAGGGGGCGTTGTGAACACTGAAGCTTTCTTT. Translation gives CASSLAKGGVVNTEAFF.